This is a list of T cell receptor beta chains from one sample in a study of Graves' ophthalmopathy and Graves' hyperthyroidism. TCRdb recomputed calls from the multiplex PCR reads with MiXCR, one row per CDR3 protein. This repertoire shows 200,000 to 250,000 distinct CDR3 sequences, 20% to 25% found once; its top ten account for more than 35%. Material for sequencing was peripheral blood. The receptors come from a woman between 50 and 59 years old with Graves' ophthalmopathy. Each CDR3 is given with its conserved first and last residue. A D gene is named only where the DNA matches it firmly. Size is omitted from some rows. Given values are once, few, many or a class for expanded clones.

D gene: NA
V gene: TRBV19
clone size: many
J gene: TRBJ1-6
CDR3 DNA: TGTGCCAGTACCATCGGGGACTCCTATAATTCACCCCTCCACTTT
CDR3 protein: CASTIGDSYNSPLHF

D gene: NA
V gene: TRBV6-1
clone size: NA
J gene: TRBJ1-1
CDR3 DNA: TGTGCCAGCAGGACCCTAGGGGATCGCACTGAAGCTTTCTTT
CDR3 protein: CASRTLGDRTEAFF

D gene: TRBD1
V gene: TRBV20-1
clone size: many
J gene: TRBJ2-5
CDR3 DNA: TGCAGTGCATACCGGGACAGGGAGAAGACCCAGTACTTC
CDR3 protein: CSAYRDREKTQYF

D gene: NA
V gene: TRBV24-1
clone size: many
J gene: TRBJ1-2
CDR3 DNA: TGTGCCACCAGTGACAGGATTGGAAACTATGGCTACACCTTC
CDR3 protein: CATSDRIGNYGYTF

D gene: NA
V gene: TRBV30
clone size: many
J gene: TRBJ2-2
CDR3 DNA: TGTGCCTGGAGCGCCATGGGGGGGAACACCGGGGAGCTGTTTTTT
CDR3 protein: CAWSAMGGNTGELFF

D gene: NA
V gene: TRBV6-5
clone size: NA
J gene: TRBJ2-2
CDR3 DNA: TGTGCCAGCAGTTATTTGACACTTAACACCGGGGAGCTGTTTTTT
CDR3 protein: CASSYLTLNTGELFF

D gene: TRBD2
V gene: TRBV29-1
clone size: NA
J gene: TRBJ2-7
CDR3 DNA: TGCAGCGTGGGGAATAGCGGGGGGACTCCCTACGAGCAGTACTTC
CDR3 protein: CSVGNSGGTPYEQYF

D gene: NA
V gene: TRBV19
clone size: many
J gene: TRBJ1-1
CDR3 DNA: TGTGCCAGTAGTAATAAGCGGGGCACTGAAGCTTTCTTT
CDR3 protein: CASSNKRGTEAFF

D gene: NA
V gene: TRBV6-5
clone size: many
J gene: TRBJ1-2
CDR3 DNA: TGTGCCAGCAGTTACTCCGCGGGGAGGGGAGTACATGGCTACACCTTC
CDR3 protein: CASSYSAGRGVHGYTF

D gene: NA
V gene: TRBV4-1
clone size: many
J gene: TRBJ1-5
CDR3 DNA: TGCGCCAGCAGCCAAGGGCTACCGGGACAATCGTTGGGTCAGCCCCAGCATTTT
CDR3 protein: CASSQGLPGQSLGQPQHF

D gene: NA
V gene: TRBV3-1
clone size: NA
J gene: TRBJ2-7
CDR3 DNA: TGTGCCAGCAGCCCGACCCTTATGCTGGACGAGCAGTACTTC
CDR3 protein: CASSPTLMLDEQYF

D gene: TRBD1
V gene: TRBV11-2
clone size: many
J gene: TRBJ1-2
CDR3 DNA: TGTGCCAGCAGCCAATCGGGACAGGGGGCTGGCTACACCTTC
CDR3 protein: CASSQSGQGAGYTF

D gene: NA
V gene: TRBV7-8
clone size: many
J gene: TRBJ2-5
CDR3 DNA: TGTGCCAGCAGCTTAGGGCAGGTGACCCAAGAGACCCAGTACTTC
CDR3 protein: CASSLGQVTQETQYF

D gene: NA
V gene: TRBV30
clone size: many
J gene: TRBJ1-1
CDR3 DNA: TGTGCCTGGAGCCGGGGGGGCGCCGGGACTGAAGCTTTCTTT
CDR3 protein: CAWSRGGAGTEAFF

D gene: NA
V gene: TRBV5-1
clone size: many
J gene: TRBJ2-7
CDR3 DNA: TGCGCCAGCAGCTTGGAAGGAGTTTACGAGCAGTACTTC
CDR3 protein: CASSLEGVYEQYF

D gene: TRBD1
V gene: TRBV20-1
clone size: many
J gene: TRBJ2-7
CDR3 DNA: TGCAGTGCCCCGACATCCGGACAGGGTATTAACGAGCAGTACTTC
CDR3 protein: CSAPTSGQGINEQYF

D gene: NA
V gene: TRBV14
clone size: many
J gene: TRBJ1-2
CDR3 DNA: TGTGCCAGCAGTCGTGGGAACGGTGCCTATGGCTACACCTTC
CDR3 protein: CASSRGNGAYGYTF

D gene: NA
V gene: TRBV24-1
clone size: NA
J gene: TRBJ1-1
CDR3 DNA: TGTGCCACCAGATCGACGGAGTACACTGAAGCTTTCTTT
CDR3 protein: CATRSTEYTEAFF

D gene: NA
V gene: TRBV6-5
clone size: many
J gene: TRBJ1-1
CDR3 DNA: TGTGCCAGCAGTTACTCGCCCCCACAGGGAACTGAAGCTTTCTTT
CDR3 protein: CASSYSPPQGTEAFF

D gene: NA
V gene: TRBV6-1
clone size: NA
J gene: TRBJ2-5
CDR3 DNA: TGTGCCAGCAGTGACACCCAAGGAGGGCACTTC
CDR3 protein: CASSDTQGGHF

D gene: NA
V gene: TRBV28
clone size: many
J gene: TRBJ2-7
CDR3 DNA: TGTGCCAGCAGCCGAGGCGGATTCTCCTACGAGCAGTACTTC
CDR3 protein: CASSRGGFSYEQYF

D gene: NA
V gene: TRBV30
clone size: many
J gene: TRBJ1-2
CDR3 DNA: TGTGCCTGGAGTCGCACCTATGGCTACACCTTC
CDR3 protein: CAWSRTYGYTF

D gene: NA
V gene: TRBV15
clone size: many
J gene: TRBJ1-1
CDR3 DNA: TGTGCCACCAGCAGAGAAGTGAACACTGAAGCTTTCTTT
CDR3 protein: CATSREVNTEAFF

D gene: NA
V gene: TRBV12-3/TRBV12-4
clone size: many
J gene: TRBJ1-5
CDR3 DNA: TGTGCCAGCAGTTTAGTTTTGGGGGCCAGGAGCCCAAATCAGCCCCAGCATTTT
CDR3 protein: CASSLVLGARSPNQPQHF

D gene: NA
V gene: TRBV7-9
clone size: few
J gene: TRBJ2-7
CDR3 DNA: TGTGCCAGCAGCAGGGTAGACGGCGAGCAGTACTTC
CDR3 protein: CASSRVDGEQYF

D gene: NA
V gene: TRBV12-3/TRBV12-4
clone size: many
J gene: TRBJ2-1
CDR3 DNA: TGTGCCAGCACTGGCGCCAGCTCCTACAATGAGCAGTTCTTC
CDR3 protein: CASTGASSYNEQFF

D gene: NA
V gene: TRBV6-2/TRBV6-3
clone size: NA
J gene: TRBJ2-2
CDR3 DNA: TGTGCCAGCAGTCCCACCAGGTACACCGGGGAGCTGTTTTTT
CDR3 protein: CASSPTRYTGELFF

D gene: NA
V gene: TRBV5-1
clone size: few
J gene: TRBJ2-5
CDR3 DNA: TGCGCCAGCAGCCCGGGACTTGAAGGGGAGACCCAGTACTTC
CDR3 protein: CASSPGLEGETQYF

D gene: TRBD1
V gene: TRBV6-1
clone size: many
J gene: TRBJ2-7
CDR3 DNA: TGTGCCGTGGAATCGGGACAGGGAAACGAGCAGTACTTC
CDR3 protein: CAVESGQGNEQYF

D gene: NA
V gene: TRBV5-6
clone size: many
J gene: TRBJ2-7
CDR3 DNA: TGTGCCAGCAGCGCACTGGGACTCGATAGGGAGCAGTACTTC
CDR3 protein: CASSALGLDREQYF

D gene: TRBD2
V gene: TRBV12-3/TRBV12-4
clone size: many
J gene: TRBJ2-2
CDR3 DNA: TGTGCCAGCAGTGTGACTAGCGGGGGGTACACCGGGGAGCTGTTTTTT
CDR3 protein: CASSVTSGGYTGELFF

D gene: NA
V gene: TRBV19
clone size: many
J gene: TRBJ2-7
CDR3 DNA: TGTGCCAGTAGTATGGTTGCAGGGGAATACGAGCAGTACTTC
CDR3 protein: CASSMVAGEYEQYF

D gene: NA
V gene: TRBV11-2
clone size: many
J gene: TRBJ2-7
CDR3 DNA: TGTGCCAGCAGCTTATCAGGGGAAGTTTTCGAGCAGTACTTC
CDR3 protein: CASSLSGEVFEQYF